These T cell receptor beta chains were read from a single sample in a study of CD8+ T cells in alopecia areata. TCRdb keeps only in-frame clones here, not all; method: immunoSEQ multiplex PCR. There are about 140,000 clones in the sample; approximately 90% occur only once, and less than 15% lies in the top ten. Sequencing used CD8+ T cells sorted from blood, obtained at week 4, from a patient treated with tofacitinib. Receptors were obtained from a human donor with alopecia areata. The CDR3 runs from the conserved cysteine through the conserved F or W. A D gene is named only where the DNA matches it firmly. For some rows the clone size is stated as once, few or many, or as a class when expanded; others skip it.

TRBV18	TRBJ1-4	.	.	CASSPESKGNEKLFF	TGTGCCAGCTCACCAGAGTCAAAGGGGAATGAAAAACTGTTTTTT
TRBV5-1	TRBJ2-7	.	.	CASSPYQGHEQYF	TGCGCCAGCAGCCCCTACCAGGGCCACGAGCAGTACTTC
TRBV29-1	TRBJ1-2	.	.	CSVEVGGYGYTF	TGCAGCGTTGAAGTGGGTGGCTATGGCTACACCTTC
TRBV27	TRBJ2-1	.	TRBD1	CASSQGASYNEQFF	TGTGCCAGCAGTCAGGGGGCCTCCTACAATGAGCAGTTCTTC
TRBV4-1	TRBJ1-5	.	.	CASSQEAGRSNQPQHF	TGCGCCAGCAGCCAAGAGGCAGGTCGCAGCAATCAGCCCCAGCATTTT
TRBV6-6	TRBJ1-5	.	.	CASSLVNQPQHF	TGTGCCAGCAGTCTCGTTAATCAGCCCCAGCATTTT
TRBV27	TRBJ2-7	once	.	CASSPMDGPYEQYF	TGTGCCAGCAGTCCCATGGACGGACCCTACGAGCAGTACTTC
TRBV9	TRBJ1-1	.	.	CASSPRTEAFF	TGTGCCAGCAGCCCCCGCACTGAAGCTTTCTTT
TRBV7-8	TRBJ2-1	.	.	CASGVGNEQFF	TGTGCCAGCGGGGTTGGAAATGAGCAGTTCTTC
TRBV29-1	TRBJ2-3	.	.	CSVDSQVGRDGTDTQYF	TGCAGCGTTGACAGTCAGGTGGGCAGGGATGGCACAGATACGCAGTATTTT
TRBV27	TRBJ2-4	.	.	CASSKQGTDIQYF	TGTGCCAGCAGTAAACAGGGAACGGACATTCAGTACTTC
TRBV7-9	TRBJ2-1	.	TRBD1	CASSSLDREDEQFF	TGTGCCAGCAGCTCATTGGACAGGGAGGATGAGCAGTTCTTC
TRBV7-8	TRBJ2-3	.	TRBD2	CASSLARETGTDTQYF	TGTGCCAGCAGCTTAGCGCGGGAGACGGGGACAGATACGCAGTATTTT
TRBV4-1	TRBJ2-5	.	.	CASSQAPAETQYF	TGCGCCAGCAGCCAAGCGCCCGCTGAGACCCAGTACTTC
TRBV5-4	TRBJ2-1	.	.	CASSGRNWNEQFF	TGTGCCAGCAGCGGTCGCAATTGGAATGAGCAGTTCTTC
TRBV7-3	TRBJ1-1	medium-sized	TRBD1	CASSRGQGRAEAFF	TGTGCCAGCAGCCGCGGACAGGGGAGAGCTGAAGCTTTCTTT
TRBV19	TRBJ1-6	.	.	CASSMGQSGNSPLHF	TGTGCCAGTAGTATGGGGCAATCAGGGAATTCACCCCTCCACTTT
TRBV29-1	TRBJ2-3	.	.	CSVLGDTDTQYF	TGCAGCGTTCTGGGGGACACAGATACGCAGTATTTT
TRBV4-2	TRBJ1-1	.	.	CASSQTGPNTEAFF	TGTGCCAGCAGCCAAACAGGACCGAACACTGAAGCTTTCTTT
TRBV29-1	TRBJ2-1	.	.	CSVEAEGEQFF	TGCAGCGTTGAAGCGGAGGGAGAGCAGTTCTTC
TRBV9	TRBJ1-4	.	.	CASSLGFNEKLFF	TGTGCCAGCAGCCTCGGATTTAATGAAAAACTGTTTTTT
TRBV27	TRBJ2-2	few	.	CASCSYGTGELFF	TGTGCCAGCTGTTCCTACGGCACCGGGGAGCTGTTTTTT
TRBV5-6	TRBJ2-7	.	.	CASSLTASYEQYF	TGTGCCAGCAGCTTGACAGCCTCCTACGAGCAGTACTTC
TRBV7-2	TRBJ2-7	.	TRBD2	CASSWDSGGTYEQYF	TGTGCCAGCAGTTGGGATAGCGGGGGGACCTACGAGCAGTACTTC
TRBV7-9	TRBJ2-7	.	.	CASSPTYGSGYEQYF	TGTGCCAGCAGCCCGACGTACGGGAGCGGGTACGAGCAGTACTTC
TRBV7-6	TRBJ2-2	few	TRBD1	CASSLAQGTGDTGELFF	TGTGCCAGCAGCTTAGCGCAGGGGACAGGTGACACCGGGGAGCTGTTTTTT
TRBV25-1	TRBJ1-2	.	.	CASSESGTRNGYTF	TGTGCCAGCAGTGAATCCGGGACGAGGAATGGCTACACCTTC
TRBV10-2	TRBJ2-1	.	.	CASSESVGSNEQFF	TGCGCCAGCAGTGAGTCGGTGGGGAGCAATGAGCAGTTCTTC
TRBV9	TRBJ1-2	once	.	CASSGQAGYGYTF	TGTGCCAGCAGCGGACAGGCAGGCTATGGCTACACCTTC
TRBV5-1	TRBJ2-1	.	.	CASSLLAIPYNEQFF	TGCGCCAGCAGCTTATTGGCGATTCCCTACAATGAGCAGTTCTTC
TRBV6-5	TRBJ2-7	.	.	CASRGGTAGYEQYF	TGTGCCAGCAGAGGGGGGACGGCCGGCTACGAGCAGTACTTC
TRBV27	TRBJ2-5	.	.	CASSPGGRQETQYF	TGTGCCAGCAGCCCAGGGGGGAGACAAGAGACCCAGTACTTC
TRBV4-1	TRBJ2-1	.	TRBD2	CASGTSGGSYNEQFF	TGCGCCAGCGGGACTAGCGGGGGCTCCTACAATGAGCAGTTCTTC
TRBV14	TRBJ1-1	.	.	CASSQDGRGSTEAFF	TGTGCCAGCAGCCAAGATGGAAGGGGATCCACTGAAGCTTTCTTT
TRBV30	TRBJ1-2	.	.	CALEGKGYSYTF	TGTGCCCTGGAAGGAAAAGGGTATAGCTACACCTTC
TRBV5-1	TRBJ2-5	.	TRBD1	CASSFDREETQYF	TGCGCCAGCAGCTTCGACAGGGAAGAGACCCAGTACTTC
TRBV19	TRBJ2-7	.	.	CASSMGVTYEQYF	TGTGCCAGTAGTATGGGGGTTACCTACGAGCAGTACTTC
TRBV4-2	TRBJ2-2	.	TRBD1	CASSQQGAGGELFF	TGTGCCAGCAGCCAACAGGGGGCGGGCGGGGAGCTGTTTTTT
TRBV7-8	TRBJ1-2	.	.	CASSLGAGPFYGYTF	TGTGCCAGCAGCTTAGGTGCAGGTCCCTTCTATGGCTACACCTTC
TRBV6-5	TRBJ2-3	.	.	CASSWGASPDTQYF	TGTGCCAGCAGTTGGGGGGCGAGCCCAGATACGCAGTATTTT
TRBV4-2	TRBJ2-1	.	.	CASSQLRGSYNEQFF	TGTGCCAGCAGCCAACTAAGAGGCTCCTATAATGAGCAGTTCTTC
TRBV29-1	TRBJ2-7	.	.	CSVMTTGPTYEQYF	TGCAGCGTTATGACAACGGGACCTACCTACGAGCAGTACTTC